The T cell receptor (beta chain) described here comes from a study of blood T cells in healthy people across ages. Study conclusions and caveats: A roughly linear age-dependent decrease characterized TCR beta diversity per million T cells.

This CDR3 spans 19 amino acids. Looked up from germline, CDR1 is MGHRA and CDR2 is YSYEKL. Deletions cut 2 bases from V and 9 bases from J, with 28 bases between. RNA extraction gave at least 5.5 micrograms of total RNA per sample. A J-beta primer mix and a sample-barcoded 5' primer were used in a second PCR of about 7 to 12 cycles. Unique molecular identifiers of 12 random nucleotides labeled each cDNA. Sequencing of every sample gave 2.5 million or more CDR3-containing paired-end reads. MiXCR was run by TCRdb on the 5' RACE reads, yielding one entry per CDR3 protein. The top ten clones hold more than 6% of a sample with 1,300,000 or so distinct CDR3 sequences, 59% of them seen once. This clonotype has more than one count but fewer than ten. No antigen is known for it.

The rearrangement links TRBV4-1 to TRBJ2-2; D could derive from TRBD1 or TRBD2 (6 bases each). Sequencing was done on a sample of blood. The sequence came from a man younger than 35 in good health. The CDR3 coding sequence is TGCGCCAGCAGCCAACAAGAAACTCTGACAGTTGGGGGGCGGAGGGAGCTGTTTTTT. Residues: CASSQQETLTVGGRRELFF.